This T cell receptor beta chain was sequenced in a study of shared clonotypes between healthy human individuals (TCRdb year 2020). Background for the entire study: The cohort included a few men and a couple of women between 18 and 49 years of age. For each donor, three plates each were used for CD4 naive and CD4 memory, two plates were used for CD8 naive, and one plate was used for CD8 memory. To estimate repertoire size and how much clonotype sharing occurs between individuals, the study deeply sequenced the blood TCR repertoires of roughly 5 healthy adults. Different laboratories and diverse techniques were used to prepare libraries and sequence TCR repertoires, to increase sequencing depth and limit assay-specific biases. Between about 0.9 and 9 billion PBMCs per donor were obtained by leukapheresis. Broader findings and caveats from the paper: Pairwise subsampling indicated that sequencing depth was expected to affect the degree of clonotype sharing among donors. When a handful of donors were compared, the shared fraction of clonotypes was roughly 4.8% for naive CD4, approximately 3.5% for naive CD8, roughly 2.5% for memory CD4, and about 0.36% for memory CD8. Because the study included a small number of donors, the genetic and exposure-history diversity represented was limited. Naive subsets generally had larger estimated clonotype richness than memory subsets. Incomplete sequencing was indicated by rarefaction of sorted-subset datasets, despite the large sequencing depth. Sampling was limited to blood, and TCR repertoires in tissue likely differ from TCR repertoires in blood. Higher generation probabilities were observed for clonotypes shared by all four sorted-subset donors than for non-shared clonotypes.

The donors were healthy, HIV-negative adults with no recently reported acute infections or vaccinations. Every donor was a Caucasian adult living in Nashville, Tennessee, USA. CD4+ T cells were enriched by magnetic negative selection; naive cells were then positively selected on CD45RA, and the negative fraction formed the memory subset. Blood was collected by leukapheresis, and PBMCs were isolated by Ficoll-Histopaque density gradient centrifugation and then cryopreserved in liquid nitrogen vapor phase. Analytical flow cytometry was used to check the purity and quantity of each magnetically sorted T cell population. Each sorted fraction had its genomic DNA isolated and then quantified by UV absorbance on a Nanodrop 2000c. From its cysteine to its phenylalanine, the CDR3 spans 14 amino acids. The read is trimmed to its CDR3 DNA, 42 bases read in frame from base 1. Relative to germline, V is 6 bases shorter and J is 2 bases shorter, with 13 bases between their ends. CDR1 and CDR2 are drawn from the germline V gene: MNHEY, SVGAGI.

Comment on this clone: Its antigen is currently not known. No base-level quality is on record; no much larger clone is a single base apart.

Using the deep immunoSEQ assay, TCR CDR3 regions were amplified from genomic DNA by multiplex PCR. Extracted genomic DNA from each cell subset was spread evenly across all wells of several immunoSEQ 96-well plates, with each plate serving as a replicate. For sorted subsets, each replicate PCR was loaded with approximately 0.2 ug genomic DNA, equivalent to about 30,000 T cell genomes. Purified libraries were quantified with a Qubit 3.0 fluorometer, sized on a Bioanalyzer 2100, and re-quantified with the KAPA Library Quantification kit. Every immunoSEQ 96-well plate was sequenced on a separate single-read 150-cycle Illumina NextSeq 550 flow cell. For the original study's pipeline: The immunoSEQ output contained only junctional sequences without quality scores, so filtering could not match that applied to full-length reads. To assign V/J genes and CDR3, sequences were annotated against IMGT germline references using PyIR, a Python wrapper for IgBLAST v1.9. Reads were filtered out if the reads had weak V/J assignments (E-value above 1e-6), no CDR3, stop codons, out-of-frame junctions, or ambiguous translated residues. V3J clonotypes were defined by identical inferred V gene, J gene, and CDR3 amino acid sequence. Percentage overlap between repertoires was calculated by dividing the number of shared unique clonotypes by the size of the smaller repertoire. RTK rarefaction, the Chao1 estimator, and Recon v2.1 estimates of unobserved clonotypes were used to assess repertoire richness. OLGA was used to compute generation probabilities for all TCRbeta clonotypes that the gDNA method yielded from a few donors. This immuneACCESS table, as held by TCRdb, lists in-frame sequences with V and J called but not all clones. Of the missing ones, under half trace to an unresolved V gene in checked studies; the others have no known cause. V and J calls and clone size follow that table, whereas D and trimming were derived from the DNA. The sample data list approximately 500,000 clones, and almost 97% of these were observed just once. 0.06% of the sample is held by the ten biggest clonotypes.

The chain uses TRBV6-5 and TRBJ1-2; the D gene lacks a confident call. Material for sequencing was naive CD4+ T cells sorted from blood. The cell subset or site label, as the study defines it: CD45RA+ positively selected. The TCR sequence derives from a woman aged 25-40 years in good health. The CDR3 protein is CASSSPGRNYGYTF. The bases are TGTGCCAGCAGCTCACCTGGACGGAACTATGGCTACACCTTC.